A selection of T cell receptor beta chains follows, all from one sample in a study of human T cells and chemical hapten exposure. One entry per CDR3 protein results from TCRdb running MiXCR on the RACE reads. This repertoire shows 75,000 to 95,000 distinct CDR3 sequences, 12% found once; its top ten account for approximately 3.7%. This sample comprised whole blood, obtained in connection with sensitization to the hapten diphenylcyclopropenone (DPC). The source is a woman in her fifties or sixties with alopecia areata. Some clones in this sample may be carry-over from other donors' samples. Both conserved end residues are part of each CDR3. A D gene is named only where the DNA matches it firmly. Clone size appears in some rows only: once, few, many, or a class for an expanded clone.

- TRBJ2-5 few TRBV5-4 TGTGCCAGCAGCTTGGTTGGTATCCAAGAGACCCAGTACTTC CASSLVGIQETQYF
TRBD2 TRBJ2-1 many TRBV18 TGTGCCAGCTCATCCGGACTAGCCTACAATGAGCAGTTCTTC CASSSGLAYNEQFF
TRBD2 TRBJ2-4 many TRBV7-3 TGTGCCAGCAGCCCCCAGGCGGGAGCCCGGGTGAGCATTCAGTACTTC CASSPQAGARVSIQYF
- TRBJ2-7 many TRBV11-2 TGTGCCAGCAGCTCGCTGCGGGGCCCCTACGAGCAGTACTTC CASSSLRGPYEQYF
- TRBJ1-5 few TRBV30 TGTGCCTGGCAGGGGATCAATCAGCCCCAGCATTTT CAWQGINQPQHF
- TRBJ1-6 few TRBV7-6 TGTGCCAGCAGCTTAATGGACATGTATAATTCACCCCTCCACTTT CASSLMDMYNSPLHF
- TRBJ1-2 many TRBV5-8 TGTGCCAGCAGCTTGGACAGGGCCAGTGATGGCTACACCTTC CASSLDRASDGYTF
- TRBJ2-3 - TRBV7-2 TGTGCCAGCAGCTTAGCGAGGGATACGCAGTATTTT CASSLARDTQYF
- TRBJ2-4 few TRBV20-1 TGCAGTGCTAGAAGATCAGGACTAGCCAAAAACATTCAGTACTTC CSARRSGLAKNIQYF
- TRBJ1-3 many TRBV29-1 TGCAGCGTTGATGAGGGTTTTGGCGGGGACACCATATATTTT CSVDEGFGGDTIYF
- TRBJ1-1 few TRBV6-6 TGTGCCAGCAGCCCCCCGGGAACTGAAGCTTTCTTT CASSPPGTEAFF
- TRBJ2-1 many TRBV7-9 TGTGCCAGCAGCTTGGATAACTACAATGAGCAGTTCTTC CASSLDNYNEQFF
TRBD1 TRBJ2-2 - TRBV12-3/TRBV12-4 TGTGCCAGCAGTTTACAGGGGGCGAACACCGGGGAGCTGTTTTTT CASSLQGANTGELFF
- TRBJ1-1 few TRBV18 TGTGCCAGCTCACTCCCGAGTCGGTACACTGAAGCTTTCTTT CASSLPSRYTEAFF
- TRBJ2-3 - TRBV7-3 TGTGCCAGCAGCTTAATGGGAGACACAGATACGCAGTATTTT CASSLMGDTDTQYF
- TRBJ1-6 many TRBV12-3/TRBV12-4 TGTGCCAGCAGAGCGGGTTTCGGCGGTTCACCCCTCCACTTT CASRAGFGGSPLHF
- TRBJ2-3 - TRBV18 TGTGACAGCTCACCGCGGACGGGAGGCACAGATACGCAGTATTTT CDSSPRTGGTDTQYF
- TRBJ2-7 many TRBV10-3 TGTGCCATCAGCGACGGGCTTTCCTACGAGCAGTACTTC CAISDGLSYEQYF
- TRBJ1-1 few TRBV7-9 TGTGCCAGCAGCTTGGCGAGGGCGAACACTGAAGCTTTCTTT CASSLARANTEAFF
- TRBJ1-1 - TRBV28 TGTGCCAGCAGGACATGGGACACTGAAGCTTTCTTT CASRTWDTEAFF
- TRBJ1-5 few TRBV2 TGTGCCAGCAGTTACGGGGAGGGAAATCAGCCCCAGCATTTT CASSYGEGNQPQHF
TRBD2 TRBJ2-7 many TRBV29-1 TGCAGCGTCGTCACTAGCGGGCGTTACTACGAGCAGTACTTC CSVVTSGRYYEQYF
TRBD1 TRBJ1-4 few TRBV20-1 TGCAGTACAGACGGGACAGGGGGTGAAAAACTGTTTTTT CSTDGTGGEKLFF
- TRBJ2-7 few TRBV5-6 TGTGCCAGCAGCTTGGCGTTGGCAGATCTCGAGCAGTACTTC CASSLALADLEQYF
- TRBJ2-3 - TRBV24-1 TGTGCCACCGCCACTCCATGGGGTACGCAGTATTTT CATATPWGTQYF
- TRBJ2-5 - TRBV12-3/TRBV12-4 TGTGCCAGCAGCTCGACTGATAAAGAGACCCAGTACTTC CASSSTDKETQYF
- TRBJ2-1 many TRBV4-1 TGCGCCAGCAGCCAGCAGCCTCACCGGGGGCCTGAGCATGAGCAGTTCTTC CASSQQPHRGPEHEQFF
- TRBJ2-7 many TRBV11-2 TGTGCCAGCAGCTTAAGGACCCCATCCTACGAGCAGTACTTC CASSLRTPSYEQYF
TRBD1 TRBJ2-2 many TRBV6-4 TGTGCCAGCAGTCCCGGGACAGGGAACACCGGGGAGCTGTTTTTT CASSPGTGNTGELFF
- TRBJ1-4 - TRBV29-1 TGCAGCGTTGCACGAGGATTTAATGAAAAACTGTTTTTT CSVARGFNEKLFF
- TRBJ1-2 few TRBV4-2 TGTGCCAGCAGCCAAGACGCAGGGGCCCCTCTGGGCTATGGCTACACCTTC CASSQDAGAPLGYGYTF